The 22 T cell receptor beta chains below all came from one sample that was sequenced in a study of T-cell reconstitution after alpha-beta-depleted transplantation in children. General study findings and limits: Newly produced T cells mostly accounted for T-cell counts and diversity one year post-transplant.

It was with unique molecular identifiers that the TCRbeta library was prepared. Each CDR3 protein is one row after TCRdb ran MiXCR on the PCR reads. This table holds 330,000 or so distinct CDR3 sequences, approximately 7.3% found once. For these receptors, no antigen is known. Sequences were derived from peripheral blood, sampled 360 days after TCRalphabeta/CD19-depleted stem cell transplant. These receptor sequences come from a female patient under 10 years old who had a stem cell transplant for Fanconi anemia, so the T cells may come from the graft donor.

This clonotype was picked up many times. This chain connects TRBV5-1 to TRBJ1-1; D gene unclear. CDR3 length: 16 amino acids. Trimming removed 0 bases from V and 0 bases from J, with 12 bases in between. Germline V gives CDR1 SGHRS, CDR2 YFSETQ. CDR3 loop: CASSLVQVEMNTEAFF. The CDR3 nucleotides read TGCGCCAGCAGCTTGGTCCAGGTCGAGATGAACACTGAAGCTTTCTTT.

The chain joins TRBV7-8 to TRBJ1-2, with unresolved D. CDR3 size: 13 residues. Germline CDR1 SGHVS, CDR2 FQNEAQ. Trimming shortened V by 1 base and J by 4 bases, and 7 bases separated the two germline ends. In nucleotides, the CDR3 is TGTGCCAGCAGCTTAGGGGCAGCCTATGGCTACACCTTC. Translated: CASSLGAAYGYTF.

This clonotype was found a few times. The chain is built from TRBV6-2 or TRBV6-3 and TRBJ2-2; the D gene is possibly TRBD1 (6 bases). Per germline, CDR1 MNHEY and CDR2 SVGEGT. Trimming stripped 5 bases from V and 6 bases from J, with 10 bases between. CDR3 length: 13 residues. The CDR3 DNA follows: TGTGCCAGCAGTCCACAGGGCCCCGGGGAGCTGTTTTTT. Protein sequence: CASSPQGPGELFF.

This clonotype was counted between two and nine times. The chain's CDR3 is CASSEVGSHEQYF. In DNA, the CDR3 is TGCGCCAGCAGCGAAGTCGGGAGCCACGAGCAGTACTTC. The chain combines TRBV5-1 with TRBJ2-7; perhaps TRBD2 as D (6 bases). Germline CDR1 reads SGHRS; CDR2 reads YFSETQ. The V and J ends lost 4 bases and 5 bases respectively, with 13 bases between them. This CDR3 is 13 amino acids long.

This clonotype was observed many times. CDR3 loop: CASSTGHGNTIYF. In DNA form, the CDR3 reads TGCGCCAGCAGCACGGGACATGGAAACACCATATATTTT. The chain joins TRBV5-1 to TRBJ1-3; TRBD1 might be the D (6 bases). This CDR3 is 13 amino acids long. With 4 bases removed from V and 3 bases from J, the gap between germline ends came to 8 bases. The germline CDR1 and CDR2 sequences are SGHRS and YFSETQ.

There are a few counts of this clonotype. The J gene is TRBJ2-2, the V gene TRBV10-3, with 10 bases that match TRBD2. CDR3 length: 17 amino acids. The ends lost 4 bases at V and 2 bases at J; junction bases unmatched: 7. Per germline, CDR1 ENHRY and CDR2 SYGVKD. Here the CDR3 DNA reads TGTGCCATCAGTGGGGCCGGGACTAGCGCTAACACCGGGGAGCTGTTTTTT. This sequence encodes CAISGAGTSANTGELFF.

This clonotype has only a few counts. V is TRBV7-6 and J is TRBJ2-7; the D gene could be TRBD1 or TRBD2 (5 bases each). V was cut by 4 bases and J by 5 bases, with 21 bases left in between. The CDR3 is 16 residues long. The germline V gene has CDR1 SGHVS and CDR2 FNYEAQ. CDR3 loop: CASSSPGTRLEHEQYF. CDR3 sequence (DNA): TGTGCCAGCAGCTCCCCAGGGACCCGATTAGAGCACGAGCAGTACTTC.

This clonotype was observed at least ten times. The chain employs TRBV7-2 and TRBJ2-1, with no clear D. Germline loops: CDR1 SGHTA, CDR2 FQGNSA. The CDR3 runs 14 residues. V was shortened by 2 bases and J by 4 bases, with 9 bases between the two germline ends. The CDR3 coding sequence is TGTGCCAGCAGCTTAAGCCTACGTTACAATGAGCAGTTCTTC. This gives the protein CASSLSLRYNEQFF.

At least ten counts were recorded for this clonotype. V gene TRBV3-1 combines with J gene TRBJ2-3; D ambiguous. This CDR3 has 13 amino acids. The germline V gene has CDR1 LGHDT and CDR2 YNNKEL (reference sequence). V lost 0 bases, J lost 5 bases, and 6 bases lay in between. The CDR3 DNA sequence: TGTGCCAGCAGCCAAGAAAAAGTAGATACGCAGTATTTT. Its protein product is CASSQEKVDTQYF.

The V call is TRBV4-2, the J call TRBJ1-1; 7 positions agree with TRBD1. The CDR3 is made up of 18 amino acids. Per the germline V gene, CDR1 is LGHNA and CDR2 is YNFKEQ. V lost 4 bases and J lost 3; bases outside the gene matches: 17. The CDR3: CASSLRPRQGAADTEAFF. The CDR3 DNA sequence: TGTGCCAGCAGCCTACGCCCGCGACAGGGTGCGGCGGACACTGAAGCTTTCTTT.

This clonotype was detected ten times or more. DNA of the CDR3: TGTGCCAGCACCCGAAGTAGAGGGGGCTACAATGAGCAGTTCTTC. Translated: CASTRSRGGYNEQFF. This chain connects TRBV6-2 or TRBV6-3 to TRBJ2-1; tentatively, D is TRBD1 (6 bases). Germline-derived CDR1 and CDR2 are MNHEY and SVGEGT. V gave up 7 bases and J gave up 3 bases, with 16 bases separating them. The CDR3 extends over 15 amino acids.

This clonotype was observed at least ten times. The chain combines TRBV20-1 with TRBJ2-1, with D tentatively TRBD2 (6 bases). Per germline, CDR1 DFQATT and CDR2 SNEGSKA (reference sequence). The germline V and J ends were trimmed by 4 bases and 0 bases, with 10 bases remaining between them. The CDR3 is 14 residues long. The CDR3 spells CSANRGNSYNEQFF. The CDR3 DNA reads as TGCAGTGCTAATCGGGGGAACTCCTACAATGAGCAGTTCTTC.

In this sample, this clonotype turned up many times. J is TRBJ1-1 and V is TRBV19, with D perhaps matching TRBD1 (5 bases). The CDR3 is made up of 14 amino acids. The germline CDR1 and CDR2 sequences are LNHDA and SQIVND (reference sequence). V lost 5 bases and J lost 7, with 17 bases in between. DNA for the CDR3: TGTGCCAGTAGTCCAAGGGCAGGGCATGGTGAAGCTTTCTTT. It is translated as CASSPRAGHGEAFF.

The CDR3 DNA reads TGTGCCAGCAGACGGACAGGGATGGACACCGGGGAGCTGTTTTTT. It yields the protein CASRRTGMDTGELFF. The rearrangement uses TRBV7-3 and TRBJ2-2; the match to TRBD1 covers 8 bases. The CDR3 has 15 amino acids. The germline CDR1 and CDR2 sequences are SGHTA and FQGTGA. Losses at the gene ends were 6 bases for V and 3 bases for J; bases not matched to a gene: 6.

This clonotype showed up many times. V and J are TRBV15 and TRBJ2-1; D is uncertain. V lost 1 base, J lost 6 bases, and 4 bases lay in between. In germline, CDR1 is LNHNV, CDR2 YYDKDF (reference sequence). This CDR3 spans 12 amino acids. The DNA for the CDR3 is TGTGCCACCAGCAGAGTCTTCAATGAGCAGTTCTTC. Translating gives CATSRVFNEQFF.

This clonotype has just a few counts. The rearrangement joins TRBV11-2 to TRBJ2-1; weak D call: TRBD1 (6 bases). Looked up from germline, CDR1 is SGHAT and CDR2 is FQNNGV. CDR3 length: 16 residues. The germline V and J ends were trimmed by 5 bases and 3 bases, with 17 bases remaining between them. The CDR3 reads CASSPRTGQDYNEQFF. The CDR3 DNA is TGTGCCAGCAGCCCCCGAACAGGGCAGGACTACAATGAGCAGTTCTTC.

This clonotype came up many times. This CDR3 is CASSVGGSGSYEQYF. CDR3 DNA sequence: TGTGCCAGCAGCGTAGGCGGGAGTGGGTCCTACGAGCAGTACTTC. The gene calls are TRBV9 and TRBJ2-7; 7 nucleotides match TRBD2. The J segment lost 1 base and the V segment lost 0 bases, leaving 4 bases of the junction unmatched. The CDR3 covers 15 residues. In germline, CDR1 is SGDLS, CDR2 YYNGEE.

This clonotype has a count of ten or more. The chain has TRBV7-9 and TRBJ1-1; D is uncertain. The CDR3 consists of 15 residues. CDR1 and CDR2 (germline): SEHNR, FQNEAQ (reference sequence). V was clipped by 3 bases and J by 4 bases, with 15 bases between them. CDR3 residues: CASSFEGGVGTEAFF. For the CDR3, the DNA is TGTGCCAGCAGCTTTGAGGGAGGCGTCGGCACTGAAGCTTTCTTT. Drawing the rest from reference TRBV7-9 and TRBJ1-1, the complete variable domain is DTGVSQNPRHKITKRGQNVTFRCDPISEHNRLYWYRQTLGQGPEFLTYFQNEAQLEKSRLLSDRFSAERPKGSFSTLEIQRTEQGDSAMYLCASSFEGGVGTEAFFGQGTRLTVV.

This clonotype has ten or more counts. This sequence joins TRBV4-2 and TRBJ2-2; D may be TRBD1 or TRBD2 (5 bases each). Germline-derived CDR1 and CDR2 are LGHNA and YNFKEQ. Trimming left V 8 bases short and J 2 bases short, with 18 bases between. CDR3 length: 16 residues. The CDR3 protein is CASGLRLGPNTGELFF. The CDR3, as DNA: TGTGCCAGCGGACTCCGCTTGGGGCCAAACACCGGGGAGCTGTTTTTT.

This clonotype was seen many times. This chain uses TRBV20-1 with TRBJ1-5, with D unclear. The germline gives CDR1 DFQATT, CDR2 SNEGSKA (reference sequence). CDR3 length: 14 residues. Between the trimmed V and J ends, which lost 3 bases and 5 bases, there was a span of 14 bases. CDR3 bases: TGCAGTGCTAGTGCGTGGGAAAGGGATCAGCCCCAGCATTTT. Protein: CSASAWERDQPQHF.

This clonotype was found many times. The chain is built from TRBV29-1 and TRBJ1-2; D is undetermined. Germline CDR1 and CDR2: SQVTM and ANQGSEA. V was pared by 7 bases and J by 4 bases, with 19 bases between. This CDR3 is built from 14 residues. This CDR3 is CSAIDSASSYGYTF. The CDR3 nucleotides read TGCAGCGCCATTGACTCCGCATCTTCCTATGGCTACACCTTC.

This clonotype was seen repeatedly, ten times or more. The chain combines TRBV20-1 with TRBJ2-5; 11 nucleotides match TRBD2. Per germline, CDR1 DFQATT and CDR2 SNEGSKA (reference sequence). The trim removed 0 bases at V and 7 bases at J, leaving 4 bases unmatched. The CDR3 loop spans 14 amino acids. CDR3 region: CSARDLAGGWTQYF. The CDR3 DNA reads as TGCAGTGCTAGAGATCTAGCGGGGGGTTGGACCCAGTACTTC.